This T cell receptor beta chain was captured in a study of blood T cell repertoires in COVID-19. Across the whole study: COVID-19 samples, acute and convalescent, were from the United States, Italy and Spain.

In Seattle, patients joined the study during active infection and were tracked longitudinally. Original methodology: The authors estimated nucleated cell counts from reference gene primer amplification. Method: immunoSEQ multiplex PCR; TCRdb's copy keeps in-frame clones and lacks some. V and J calls plus clone size are reproduced from that table; the DNA served to infer D and trimming. The sample includes 300,000 to 400,000 clones, around 87% of them seen just once. V was shortened by 5 bases and J by 4 bases, with 12 bases between the two germline ends. Germline V gene sequence: CDR1 SGHNT, CDR2 YYREEE (reference sequence). The CDR3 has 13 amino acids.

The genes are TRBV5-4 and TRBJ1-1; D might be TRBD1 (5 bases). The specimen sequenced was peripheral blood. The sequence was obtained from a woman aged 55-70 years with COVID-19, enrolled during active disease. For the CDR3, the DNA is TGTGCCAGCAGTTGGGGGGGAGGCACTGAAGCTTTCTTT. Amino acids: CASSWGGGTEAFF.